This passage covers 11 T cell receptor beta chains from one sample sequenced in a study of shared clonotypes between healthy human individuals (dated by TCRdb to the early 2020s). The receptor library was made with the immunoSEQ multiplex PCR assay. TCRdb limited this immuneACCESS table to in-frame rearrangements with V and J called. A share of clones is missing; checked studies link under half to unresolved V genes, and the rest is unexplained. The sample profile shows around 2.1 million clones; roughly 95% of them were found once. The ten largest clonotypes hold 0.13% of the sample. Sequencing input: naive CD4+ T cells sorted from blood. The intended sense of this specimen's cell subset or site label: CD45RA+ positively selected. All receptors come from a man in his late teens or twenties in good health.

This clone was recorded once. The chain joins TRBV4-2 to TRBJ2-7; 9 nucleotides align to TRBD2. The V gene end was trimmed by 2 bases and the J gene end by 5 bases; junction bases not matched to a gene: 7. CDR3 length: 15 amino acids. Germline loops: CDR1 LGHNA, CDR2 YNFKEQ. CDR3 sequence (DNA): TGTGCCAGCAGCCAAAAAAATAGCGGGGGTGACGAGCAGTACTTC. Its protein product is CASSQKNSGGDEQYF.

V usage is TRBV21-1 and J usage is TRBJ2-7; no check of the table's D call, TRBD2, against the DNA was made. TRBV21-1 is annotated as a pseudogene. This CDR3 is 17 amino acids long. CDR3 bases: TGTGCCAGCAGCAAAGTGCTAGCGGGAGGGCCCCCTTACGAGCAGTACTTC. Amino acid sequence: CASSKVLAGGPPYEQYF.

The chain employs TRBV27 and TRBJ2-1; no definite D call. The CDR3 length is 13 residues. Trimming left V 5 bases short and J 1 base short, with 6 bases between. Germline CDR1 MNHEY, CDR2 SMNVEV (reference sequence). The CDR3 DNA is TGTGCCAGCAGTATAAGGTCCTACAATGAGCAGTTCTTC. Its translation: CASSIRSYNEQFF.

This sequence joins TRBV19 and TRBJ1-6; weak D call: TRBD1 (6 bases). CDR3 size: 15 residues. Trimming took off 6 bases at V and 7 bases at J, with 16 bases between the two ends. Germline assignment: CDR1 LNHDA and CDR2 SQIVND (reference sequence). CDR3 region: CASSIQGIQNSPLHF. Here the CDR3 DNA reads TGTGCCAGTAGCATACAGGGAATCCAGAATTCACCCCTCCACTTT.

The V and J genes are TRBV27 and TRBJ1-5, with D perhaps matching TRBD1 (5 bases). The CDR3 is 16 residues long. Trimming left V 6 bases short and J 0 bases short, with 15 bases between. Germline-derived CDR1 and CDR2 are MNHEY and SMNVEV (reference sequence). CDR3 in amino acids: CASRSQGWYSNQPQHF. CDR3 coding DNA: TGTGCCAGCAGGTCCCAGGGTTGGTATAGCAATCAGCCCCAGCATTTT.

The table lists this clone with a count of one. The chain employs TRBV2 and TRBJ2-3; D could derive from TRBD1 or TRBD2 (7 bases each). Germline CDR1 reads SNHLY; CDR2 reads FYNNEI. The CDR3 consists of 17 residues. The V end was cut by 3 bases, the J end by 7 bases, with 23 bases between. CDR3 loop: CASSEVDGAGGVNTQYF. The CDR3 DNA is TGTGCCAGCAGTGAGGTCGATGGGGCAGGGGGGGTAAATACGCAGTATTTT.

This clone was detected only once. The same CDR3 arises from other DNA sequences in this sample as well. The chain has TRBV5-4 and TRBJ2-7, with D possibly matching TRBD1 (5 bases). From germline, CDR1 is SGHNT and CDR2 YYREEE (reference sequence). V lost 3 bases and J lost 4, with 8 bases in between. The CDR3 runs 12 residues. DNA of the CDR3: TGTGCCAGCAGCTCCCAGGGATACGAGCAGTACTTC. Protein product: CASSSQGYEQYF.

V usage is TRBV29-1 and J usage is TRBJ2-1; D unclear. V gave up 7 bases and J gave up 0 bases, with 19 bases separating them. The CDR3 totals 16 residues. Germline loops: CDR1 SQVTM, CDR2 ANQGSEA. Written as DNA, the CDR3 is TGCAGCGCACTCACGAGGACGCCAGGCTCCTACAATGAGCAGTTCTTC. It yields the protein CSALTRTPGSYNEQFF.

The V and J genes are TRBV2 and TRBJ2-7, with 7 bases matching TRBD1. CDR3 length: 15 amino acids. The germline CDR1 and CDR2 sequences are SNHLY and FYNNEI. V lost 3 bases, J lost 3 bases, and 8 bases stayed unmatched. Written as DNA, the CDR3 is TGTGCCAGCAGTGAGGAACCGGGACAGAGCTACGAGCAGTACTTC. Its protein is CASSEEPGQSYEQYF. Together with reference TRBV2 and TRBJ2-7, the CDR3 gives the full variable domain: EPEVTQTPSHQVTQMGQEVILRCVPISNHLYFYWYRQILGQKVEFLVSFYNNEISEKSEIFDDQFSVERPDGSNFTLKIRSTKLEDSAMYFCASSEEPGQSYEQYFGPGTRLTVT.

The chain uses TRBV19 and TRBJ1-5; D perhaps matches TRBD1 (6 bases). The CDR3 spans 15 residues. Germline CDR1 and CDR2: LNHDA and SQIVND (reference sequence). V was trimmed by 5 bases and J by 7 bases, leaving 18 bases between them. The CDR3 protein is CASSQGKEVRQPQHF. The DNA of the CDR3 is TGTGCCAGTAGTCAGGGGAAGGAGGTCCGGCAGCCCCAGCATTTT.

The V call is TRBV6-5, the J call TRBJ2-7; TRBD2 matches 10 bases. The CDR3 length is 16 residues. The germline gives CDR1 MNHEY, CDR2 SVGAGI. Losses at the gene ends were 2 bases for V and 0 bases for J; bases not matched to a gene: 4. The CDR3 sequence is CASSYTSGASSYEQYF. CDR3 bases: TGTGCCAGCAGTTACACTAGCGGGGCGAGCTCCTACGAGCAGTACTTC.